This T cell receptor beta chain was recovered during a study of identical twins. Study observations and caveats: Models underestimated how often monozygotic twins shared out-of-frame TCR alpha. Zero-insertion analyses could be partly confounded by invariant MAIT and iNKT cells.

A universal primer site was added by template switching, and unique molecular identifiers were carried by the cDNA. One entry per CDR3 protein results from TCRdb running MiXCR on the 5' RACE reads. The sample gives about 530,000 distinct CDR3 sequences, 15% of which show up once; nearly 0.45% is in the top ten. Germline CDR1 LNHNV, CDR2 YYDKDF (reference sequence). CDR3 length: 16 amino acids. With 1 base removed from V and 10 bases from J, the gap between germline ends came to 20 bases. To note about this clonotype: The antigen remains undetermined.

The data also belong to a second study, concerning yellow fever vaccine responses in identical twins. That paper adds: Convergence reportedly seemed to mark part of the twins' vaccine T cell response, with personalization marking the rest.

This receptor was taken from a woman aged 18-29 years in good health. Sequencing input: CD4+ T cells sorted from blood. V is TRBV15 and J is TRBJ2-1; the D gene is possibly TRBD2 (5 bases). The CDR3 spells CATSRVSAGGNGEQFF. CDR3 nucleotides: TGTGCCACCAGCAGAGTAAGCGCGGGCGGCAATGGGGAGCAGTTCTTC.